The T cell receptor (beta chain) described here comes from a study of monozygotic twins with inflammatory bowel disease. TCRdb re-called the 5' RACE reads; every CDR3 protein appears as one record, without DNA. This table lists approximately 300,000 distinct CDR3 sequences. Germline V gene sequence: CDR1 MDHEN, CDR2 SYDVKM. This CDR3 is built from 14 residues. Material: blood. This sequence originates from a human donor with ulcerative colitis or Crohn's disease, or a healthy co-twin of an affected twin (not recorded which). The gene calls are TRBV28 and TRBJ2-5; the D gene TCRdb calls, TRBD2, cannot be checked with no DNA. CDR3 residues: CASLEGRSQETQYF.